This T cell receptor beta chain was obtained from a study of tumor-infiltrating lymphocytes in primary liver carcinoma. Whole-study context: The patients, men and women alike, were aged 30 to 69 years.

The study's findings and limits: Tumor region pairs outstripped tumor-adjacent and tumor-blood pairs in overlap. Present in all five tumor regions were only about 8-25% of the top clones.

Between roughly 17 and 30 mg of unsorted bulk tissue served as the source from which RNA and DNA were co-extracted. This clonotype was detected ten times or more. Antigen: not known. One end of the junction fails to match germline, which may point to a read error. The germline V gene has CDR1 WNHNN and CDR2 SYGVQD (reference sequence). The CDR3 is 13 residues long. TCR beta cDNA was reverse-transcribed from roughly 520 ng of total RNA. The reaction used a constant-region primer and ProtoScript II reverse transcriptase. Three rounds of nested multiplex PCR with slightly modified ARM-PCR produced TCR beta libraries. Running around 9 cycles apiece, the first two PCR rounds relied on TRBV1-TRBV30 forward primers together with a C-beta reverse primer. TCRdb independently ran MiXCR on the multiplex PCR reads; one entry per CDR3 protein. The table includes 95,000 to 150,000 distinct CDR3 sequences, 64% detected once.

V and J are TRBV10-1 and TRBJ1-5, with unresolved D. The sequence derives from a woman aged 55-70 years with primary liver carcinoma and hepatitis B virus infection. Sequencing was carried out using liver tumor tissue from sampling region 3. The subset denotes: tumor region T3, left-lateral pole. This chain's CDR3 is CASSQDSDQPQHF. The DNA for the CDR3 is TGCGCCAGCAGTCAGGATAGCGATCAGCCCCAGCATTTT.